This T cell receptor (beta chain) appears in the sequencing data of a study of blood T cell repertoires in COVID-19. Study-wide background: The samples span acute and convalescent COVID-19 from the United States, Italy and Spain. Sample material is recorded as cDNA or gDNA derived from T cells, B-cell-depleted T cells, or PBMCs.

Germline CDR1 LGHNA, CDR2 YNFKEQ. Trimming removed 4 bases from V and 6 bases from J, with 10 bases in between. This CDR3 has 12 residues. In the original processing: Scientists estimated how many nucleated cells there were by amplifying reference gene primers. Using immunoSEQ multiplex PCR, the repertoire was profiled, and TCRdb retains in-frame clones only, with some absent. D and trimming were read from the DNA, whereas the V and J calls and clone size are those reported in that table. The sample gives 300,000 to 350,000 clones, about 89% of which show up once; around 6% is in the top ten. The Seattle site enrolled patients during active infection and followed them longitudinally.

The sequenced material came from peripheral blood. The chain has TRBV4-2 and TRBJ2-7; a possible D gene is TRBD2 (6 bases). The TCR comes from a woman aged 50 to 65 with COVID-19, enrolled during active disease. The CDR3 DNA follows: TGTGCCAGCAGCCGAGGTAGCGGCGAGCAGTACTTC. This encodes CASSRGSGEQYF.